The T cell receptor (beta chain) described here comes from a study of long-term antiretroviral therapy in people with HIV. They ran version v3.0 of the immunoSEQ assay at survey level. Some clones are missing from TCRdb's copy, which holds only in-frame ones; the method was immunoSEQ multiplex PCR. The sample records some 18,000 clones, 76% being singletons. With regard to this clone: The antigen remains undetermined.

The germline CDR1 and CDR2 sequences are MDHEN and SYDVKM. The V end was cut by 2 bases, the J end by 5 bases, with 9 bases between. CDR3 size: 13 residues. Findings and limits, study-wide: In samples taken after ART, diversity increased but remained below transplant donor control levels.

The chain joins TRBV28 to TRBJ1-2, with D unresolved. The source is a woman aged 45-59 years with HIV. Sequences were derived from unsorted PBMCs, sampled 0.5 years before starting antiretroviral therapy. CDR3 region: CASSLGSQYGYTF. CDR3 DNA sequence: TGTGCCAGCAGTTTAGGATCCCAGTATGGCTACACCTTC.